The next 11 T cell receptor beta chains were all read from a single sample in a study of blood T cell repertoires in COVID-19. Produced via immunoSEQ multiplex PCR; TCRdb's table is partial and in-frame only. The sample lists about 270,000 clones; more than 70% were seen once. The specimen was peripheral blood. The origin of the receptors is a woman under 30 with acute or convalescent COVID-19.

The chain links TRBV5-1 to TRBJ2-7; TRBD2 agrees at 7 bases. The trim removed 4 bases at V and 2 bases at J, leaving 6 bases unmatched. Germline CDR1 is SGHRS and CDR2 is YFSETQ. CDR3 size: 14 residues. The CDR3 DNA follows: TGCGCCAGCAGCAATGGACTAGTCCCCTACGAGCAGTACTTC. Its protein product is CASSNGLVPYEQYF.

V gene TRBV27 combines with J gene TRBJ1-1; 7 bases are a match to TRBD1. J gave up 8 bases and V 3 bases, and 3 bases lay outside the gene matches. The CDR3 spans 12 residues. The germline V gene encodes CDR1 MNHEY and CDR2 SMNVEV (reference sequence). This chain's CDR3 is CASSLSGGEAFF. CDR3 coding DNA: TGTGCCAGCAGTTTGTCAGGGGGAGAAGCTTTCTTT.

There are a few counts of this clone. J is TRBJ2-5 and V is TRBV9, with TRBD2 identical over 7 bases. V lost 4 bases, J lost 3 bases, and 9 bases stayed unmatched. The CDR3 has 15 amino acids. Looked up from germline, CDR1 is SGDLS and CDR2 is YYNGEE. The CDR3 nucleotides read TGTGCCAGCAGCCCACTAGAGGGAGGGAAAGAGACCCAGTACTTC. Translation: CASSPLEGGKETQYF.

The CDR3 region is CASSQEGLAGDTDTQYF. The CDR3 coding sequence is TGCGCCAGCAGCCAAGAAGGACTAGCGGGAGATACGGATACGCAGTATTTT. The rearrangement uses TRBV4-3 and TRBJ2-3, with 13 positions matching TRBD2. Germline V CDR1 and CDR2: LGHNA, YSLEER. V lost 0 bases to trimming and J lost 6 bases; unmatched junction nucleotides: 6. The CDR3 is 17 amino acids.

This clone was detected only a few times. The V gene is TRBV19, the J gene TRBJ1-4; D perhaps matches TRBD1 (6 bases). In germline, CDR1 is LNHDA, CDR2 SQIVND (reference sequence). The CDR3 is 15 amino acids. V was shortened by 3 bases and J by 8 bases, with 16 bases between the two germline ends. The CDR3 coding sequence is TGTGCCAGTAGTATTAAGCAGGGGCTAAAAGAAAAACTGTTTTTT. The encoded protein is CASSIKQGLKEKLFF.

The chain couples TRBV28 to TRBJ2-1; 10 bases line up with TRBD2. Trimming cost V 1 base and J 3 bases; bases outside gene matches: 3. Germline CDR1 and CDR2: MDHEN and SYDVKM. The CDR3 is 16 amino acids. The CDR3 DNA is TGTGCCAGCAGTTTATTACTAGCGGGAATCTACAATGAGCAGTTCTTC. Its protein is CASSLLLAGIYNEQFF.

J is TRBJ1-3 and V is TRBV11-2; D unresolved. Trimming took off 6 bases at V and 2 bases at J, with 11 bases between the two ends. The CDR3 sequence is 14 residues long. From germline, CDR1 is SGHAT and CDR2 FQNNGV. The CDR3 sequence is CASRDAGAGNTIYF. CDR3 DNA sequence: TGTGCCAGCAGGGACGCCGGGGCTGGAAACACCATATATTTT.

The chain combines TRBV19 with TRBJ2-2; 7 bases fit TRBD2. CDR1 LNHDA and CDR2 SQIVND come from the germline V gene (reference sequence). The CDR3 contains 15 residues. With 3 bases clipped from V and 2 bases from J, the junction kept 3 bases outside the gene matches. CDR3 in amino acids: CASSILAVNTGELFF. For the CDR3, the DNA is TGTGCCAGTAGTATTCTAGCGGTAAACACCGGGGAGCTGTTTTTT.

V is TRBV5-1 and J is TRBJ1-2; D remains ambiguous. The CDR3 has 13 residues. The V end was cut by 2 bases, the J end by 6 bases, with 11 bases between. Germline CDR1 SGHRS, CDR2 YFSETQ. DNA for the CDR3: TGCGCCAGCAGCTTTGAAGGAGTCGATGGCTACACCTTC. This encodes CASSFEGVDGYTF.

The CDR3 here is CAISEPSYEQYF. The CDR3 DNA follows: TGTGCCATCAGTGAGCCGAGCTACGAGCAGTACTTC. The V gene is TRBV10-3, the J gene TRBJ2-7, with D unclear. The CDR3 contains 12 residues. V lost 2 bases and J 3 bases, leaving 5 bases between the germline ends. The germline CDR1 and CDR2 sequences are ENHRY and SYGVKD.

As concerns this clone: Sequence at one end of the junction differs from germline and may be a read error. The chain links TRBV7-7 to TRBJ2-3; 9 nucleotides match TRBD1. This CDR3 contains 15 residues. Germline CDR1 SSHAT, CDR2 FNYEAQ (reference sequence). The CDR3 DNA is TGTGCTAGCAGCAGAAGACAGGGGGGAACAGATACGCAGTATTTT. Encoded protein: CASSRRQGGTDTQYF.